The T cell receptor beta chain described here comes from a study of blood T cell repertoires in COVID-19 (dated by TCRdb to the early 2020s). About the study as a whole: Samples covering the acute and convalescent phases of COVID-19 were provided by collaborators in the United States, Italy and Spain. The prospective study material was composed of cDNA or gDNA derived from T cells, B-cell-depleted T cells, or PBMCs. The dataset comprised deeply sampled blood TCRbeta repertoires from subjects exposed to, actively infected with, or recovered from COVID-19. A freely available public database, intended as a resource for researchers studying the immune response to SARS-CoV-2, is where the repertoires were released. The samples were drawn from two sources: the first 160 participants of the ongoing ImmuneRACE study, and fewer than 1,500 subjects contributed by 6 global collaborators. Nearly every sample came with metadata listing a de-identified subject ID, COVID-19 status, age in years and sex. Where available, HLA class I and class II types were obtained from metadata supplied by the sample provider rather than from assay-based typing.

Collaborating institutions collected whole blood in K2EDTA tubes following their own protocols. For TCRbeta analysis, collaborator samples were shipped as frozen whole blood, as isolated PBMCs, or as DNA extracted from either sample type. Results the study describes overall, beyond this receptor: The quantity of clinical and demographic metadata differed by source and by participant and was supplied without curation.

Looking up the germline V gene yields CDR1 SGHAT and CDR2 FQNNGV. The CDR3 holds 17 amino acids from the cysteine to the phenylalanine. Kept here is only the CDR3 DNA, which spans 51 bases and is read in frame from base 1. V loses 1 base of germline sequence and J loses 2 bases, and the interval between the two ends is 18 bases. As regards this clone: Its antigen target is currently unknown. No base qualities exist here, and no much larger clone lies one base off it.

TCRbeta CDR3 regions were amplified from genomic DNA using the immunoSEQ Assay, a bias-controlled multiplex PCR. As for how the authors treated the data: The number of nucleated cells in each sample was estimated by amplification of reference gene primers within the assay. To quantify the absolute abundance of each unique TCRbeta CDR3 rearrangement, sequence reads were collapsed and filtered. For each sample, productive Simpson clonality was calculated as the square root of Simpson's diversity index over productive rearrangements. As stored in TCRdb, this immuneACCESS dataset retains in-frame rearrangements with V and J assigned. A fraction of the clones does not appear; measured against another copy, unresolved V genes explain less than half of the discrepancy, and the remainder lacks a known reason. V, J and clone size are taken as reported in that table, and D and trimming were inferred from the DNA itself. This sample has over 600,000 clones in its table, and 80% to 90% of those were observed once. Approximately 0.3% of the sample rests with the top ten.

The receptor chain draws on TRBV11-2 and TRBJ2-7; the best D guess is TRBD2, with 5 bases matching. This sequence was found in a woman aged 18-29 years with acute or convalescent COVID-19. Sequenced: peripheral blood. The sequenced DNA is TGTGCCAGCAGCTTAGGAGGGCCTGGTTACGCTCCCTACGAGCAGTACTTC. Protein translation: CASSLGGPGYAPYEQYF.